This T cell receptor (beta chain) was captured by sequencing in a study of shared clonotypes between healthy human individuals. General study points: Although depth was large, rarefaction showed that sequencing of the sorted subsets was incomplete. Sharing across a few donors was seen in 4.5% to 5.5% of naive CD4 clonotypes. Donor clonotype sharing was expected to depend on sequencing depth. Limitation of the genetic and exposure-history diversity represented came from the few donors.

This table comes from immunoSEQ multiplex PCR, and its TCRdb copy is limited to in-frame clones, with some not included. This table has about 800,000 clones, just over 95% appearing once. The naive CD8 fraction comprised CD45RO-negative cells positively selected for CCR7 and excluded terminally differentiated effector memory CD45RA+ cells. For this clone: Its cognate antigen is unknown. Other DNA sequences in this sample translate to the same CDR3.

Germline V gene lookup returns CDR1 MNHEY and CDR2 SVGAGI. V was cut by 6 bases and J by 1 base, with 6 bases left in between. The length of the CDR3 is 12 residues. The chain couples TRBV6-5 to TRBJ1-1, with D tentatively TRBD1 (6 bases). The sequenced sample consisted of naive CD8+ T cells sorted from blood. This clonotype was sampled from a man in his thirties or forties in good health. CDR3 DNA: TGTGCCAGCAGACAGGGGAACACTGAAGCTTTCTTT. Protein sequence: CASRQGNTEAFF.